This T cell receptor (beta chain) was profiled in a study of blood T cell repertoires in COVID-19. About the study: Both acute and convalescent COVID-19 samples were obtained from the United States, Italy and Spain. T cells, B-cell-depleted T cells, or PBMCs supplied cDNA or gDNA.

On this clone itself: Other nucleotide sequences in the sample specify the same CDR3.

Using immunoSEQ multiplex PCR, the repertoire was profiled, and TCRdb retains in-frame clones only, with some absent. The sample consists of about 150,000 clones, more than 75% of them appearing once. The V gene's germline CDR1 is SEHNR and CDR2 FQNEAQ (reference sequence). The CDR3 has 13 amino acids. Between the trimmed V and J ends, which lost 5 bases and 1 base, there was a span of 8 bases. Seattle enrolled patients during active infection and tracked them longitudinally. This chain connects TRBV7-9 to TRBJ1-1; D is unresolved. The sequence was obtained from a man between 18 and 35 years old with COVID-19, enrolled during active disease. Sample: peripheral blood. The CDR3 is CASSPRGNTEAFF. As DNA, the CDR3 is TGTGCCAGCAGCCCCCGGGGGAACACTGAAGCTTTCTTT.